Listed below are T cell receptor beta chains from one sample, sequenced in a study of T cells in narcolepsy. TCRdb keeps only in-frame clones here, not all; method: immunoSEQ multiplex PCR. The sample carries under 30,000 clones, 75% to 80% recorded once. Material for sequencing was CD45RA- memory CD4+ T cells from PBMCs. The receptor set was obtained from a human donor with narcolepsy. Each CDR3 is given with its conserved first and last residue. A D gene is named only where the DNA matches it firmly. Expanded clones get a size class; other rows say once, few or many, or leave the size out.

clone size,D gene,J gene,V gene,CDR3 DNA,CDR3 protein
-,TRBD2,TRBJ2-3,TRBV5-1,TGCGCCAGCAGCTTGGACGCTAGCGGATCTAACACAGATACGCAGTATTTT,CASSLDASGSNTDTQYF
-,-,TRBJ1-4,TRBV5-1,TGCGCCAGCAGCTTGACGGCAGGGGTGGAAAAACTGTTTTTT,CASSLTAGVEKLFF
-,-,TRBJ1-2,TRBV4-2,TGTGCCAGCAGCCAAGATGGAGCTAACTATGGCTACACCTTC,CASSQDGANYGYTF
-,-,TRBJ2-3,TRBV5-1,TGCGCCAGCAGCTTGACCCCGACTAGCACAGATACGCAGTATTTT,CASSLTPTSTDTQYF
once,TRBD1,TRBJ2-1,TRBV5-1,TGCGCCAGCAGCTTTCCCATCAACGGGACAGGGGTTCTCAATGAGCAGTTCTTC,CASSFPINGTGVLNEQFF
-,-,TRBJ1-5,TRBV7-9,TGTGCCAGCAGCGCCGGATATAGCAATCAGCCCCAGCATTTT,CASSAGYSNQPQHF
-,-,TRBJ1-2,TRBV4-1,TGCGCCAGCAGCCTAGGCCAGGATGTTGGCTACACCTTC,CASSLGQDVGYTF
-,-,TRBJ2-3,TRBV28,TGTGCCAGCAGTTTAGTGGGGAGTACGCAGTATTTT,CASSLVGSTQYF
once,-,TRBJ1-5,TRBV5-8,TGTGCCAGCAGCGTGAAAAGCAGGACAACTCAGCCCCAGCATTTT,CASSVKSRTTQPQHF
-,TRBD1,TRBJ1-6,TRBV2,TGTGCCAGCTATCTTCCGGACAGGGGTAATTCACCCCTCCACTTT,CASYLPDRGNSPLHF
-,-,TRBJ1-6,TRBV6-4,TGTGCCAGCAGGCTGACTTATAATTCACCCCTCCACTTT,CASRLTYNSPLHF
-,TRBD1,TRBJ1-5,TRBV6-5,TGTGCCAGCATCCGACAGGGTGGCAATCAGCCCCAGCATTTT,CASIRQGGNQPQHF
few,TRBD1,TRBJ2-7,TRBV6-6,TGTGCCAGCAGTTACAGGGACAGGGCCTCCTACGAGCAGTACTTC,CASSYRDRASYEQYF
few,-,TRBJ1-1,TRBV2,TGTGCCAGCAGTGAACTACCGAACACTGAAGCTTTCTTT,CASSELPNTEAFF
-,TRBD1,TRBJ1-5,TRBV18,TGTGCCAGCTCACCAAATACAGGGGAGGGTCAGCCCCAGCATTTT,CASSPNTGEGQPQHF
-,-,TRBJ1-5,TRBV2,TGTGCCAGCAGTGTGGCCAGCCCCAATCAGCCCCAGCATTTT,CASSVASPNQPQHF
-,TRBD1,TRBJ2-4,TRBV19,TGTGCCAGTAGTTATCGGACAGGGAAAAACATTCAGTACTTC,CASSYRTGKNIQYF
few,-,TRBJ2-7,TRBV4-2,TGTGCCAGCAGCCGGGACAACTCCTACGAGCAGTACTTC,CASSRDNSYEQYF
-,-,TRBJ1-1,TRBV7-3,TGTGCCAGCAGCTTGGGGGTCAACAGGGCTGAAGCTTTCTTT,CASSLGVNRAEAFF
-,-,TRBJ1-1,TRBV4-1,TGCGCCAGCAGCCAGGACAGAATAAACACTGAAGCTTTCTTT,CASSQDRINTEAFF
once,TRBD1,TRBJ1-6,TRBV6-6,TGTGCCAGCAGTTACCAGGACAGGGATAATTCACCCCTCCACTTT,CASSYQDRDNSPLHF
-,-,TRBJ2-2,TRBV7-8,TGTGGCAGCAGCCTTACCGGGGCCACCGGGGAGCTGTTTTTT,CGSSLTGATGELFF
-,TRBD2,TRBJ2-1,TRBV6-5,TGTGCCAGCAGTTCTCTAGCGGGGGGGCGGGAGCAGTTCTTC,CASSSLAGGREQFF
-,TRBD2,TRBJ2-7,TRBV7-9,TGTGCCAGCAGCTTAGCCCCGGGACTAGCGGGGACCTACGAGCAGTACTTC,CASSLAPGLAGTYEQYF
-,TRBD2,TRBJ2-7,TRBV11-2,TGTGCCAGCAGCTTGGATCTAGCGGGAGGGGCGCACGAGCAGTACTTC,CASSLDLAGGAHEQYF
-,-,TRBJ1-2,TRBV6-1,TGTGCCAGCAGGCCCACAGGGTACGGGGGTGACGGCTACACCTTC,CASRPTGYGGDGYTF
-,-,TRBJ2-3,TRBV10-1,TGCGCCAGCAGTGAGTCAGGGACAGATACGCAGTATTTT,CASSESGTDTQYF
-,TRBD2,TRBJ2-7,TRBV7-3,TGTGCCAGCAGCTTAACTGGATCGCTAGCGGGCGAGCAGTACTTC,CASSLTGSLAGEQYF
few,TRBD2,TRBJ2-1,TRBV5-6,TGTGCCAGCAGCCACATAACTAGCGGGGGAGGCTATGAGCAGTTCTTC,CASSHITSGGGYEQFF
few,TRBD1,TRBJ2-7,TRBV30,TGTGCCTGGAGTCCCGGGACAGGTACCGCCGAGCAGTACTTC,CAWSPGTGTAEQYF
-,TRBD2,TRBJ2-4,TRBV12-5,TGTGCTAGTGGGTCGACTAGCGGGGGGGCCCGAAACATTCAGTACTTC,CASGSTSGGARNIQYF
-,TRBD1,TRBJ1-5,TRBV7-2,TGTGCCAGCAGCTTTACAGGGGGCTCGGGACAGCCCCAGCATTTT,CASSFTGGSGQPQHF
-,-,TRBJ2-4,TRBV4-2,TGTGCCAGCAGCTTGGCCGGGTCAGCGTTAGCCAAAAACATTCAGTACTTC,CASSLAGSALAKNIQYF
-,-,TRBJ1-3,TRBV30,TGTGCCTGGAGTTACAGGTCGGGCGGAAACACCATATATTTT,CAWSYRSGGNTIYF
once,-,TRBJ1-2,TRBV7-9,TGTGCCAGCAGCTTAATGGCAGGGAACTATGGCTACACCTTC,CASSLMAGNYGYTF
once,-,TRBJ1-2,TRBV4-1,TGCGCCAGCAGCCAACCTACAGGCCCCCGCAACTATGGCTACACCTTC,CASSQPTGPRNYGYTF
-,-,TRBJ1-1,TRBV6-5,TGTGCCAGCAGTTTGCCAGGGGAAAGGAAAGCTTTCTTT,CASSLPGERKAFF
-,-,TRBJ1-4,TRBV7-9,TGTGCCAGCAGCTTAAACTTGGAGCGGGAAAAACTGTTTTTT,CASSLNLEREKLFF
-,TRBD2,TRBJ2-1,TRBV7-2,TGTGCCAGCAGCCGCGGGACTAGCGGGGAAAAAAGGCAGTTCTTC,CASSRGTSGEKRQFF
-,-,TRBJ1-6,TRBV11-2,TGTGCCAGCAGCTTCCTAATCCCCTATAATTCACCCCTCCACTTT,CASSFLIPYNSPLHF
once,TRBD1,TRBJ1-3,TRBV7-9,TGTGCCAGCAGCCCTGACAGGGTATCAGGAAACACCATATATTTT,CASSPDRVSGNTIYF
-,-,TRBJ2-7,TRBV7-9,TGTGCCAGCAGCTCAGGGGGACTGGGCCCAATGGACGAGCAGTACTTC,CASSSGGLGPMDEQYF
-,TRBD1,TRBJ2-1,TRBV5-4,TGTGCCAGCAGCAACAACAGGGGGGAGGCAGGGGATGAGCAGTTCTTC,CASSNNRGEAGDEQFF
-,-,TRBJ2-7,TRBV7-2,TGTGCCAGCAGCCGAAACTACGAGCAGTACTTC,CASSRNYEQYF
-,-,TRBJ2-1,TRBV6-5,TGTGCCAGCAGCCTCCTTTCCGGTACGGAGTTCTTC,CASSLLSGTEFF
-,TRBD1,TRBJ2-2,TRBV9,TGTGCCAGCAGTTCTATTCCGGGACAGGGTAAGATCGGGGAGCTGTTTTTT,CASSSIPGQGKIGELFF
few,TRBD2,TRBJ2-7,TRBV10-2,TGCGCCAGCAGACCTAAGACTAGCGGGGGGAGGGAGCAGTACTTC,CASRPKTSGGREQYF
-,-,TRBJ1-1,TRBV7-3,TGTGCCAGCAGCTTAATACCGAGTGACACTGAAGCTTTCTTT,CASSLIPSDTEAFF
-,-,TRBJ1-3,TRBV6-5,TGTGCCAGCAGGGATCGAGGCTCTGGAAACACCATATATTTT,CASRDRGSGNTIYF
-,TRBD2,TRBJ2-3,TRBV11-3,TGTGCCAGCAGCTTAGAACTAGCGGGGGGAACTAGCACAGATACGCAGTATTTT,CASSLELAGGTSTDTQYF
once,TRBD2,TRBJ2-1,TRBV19,TGTGCCAGTAGTGGGACTAGCGTGGGGAATGAGCAGTTCTTC,CASSGTSVGNEQFF
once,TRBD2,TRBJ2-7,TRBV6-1,TGTGCCAGCAGACGAGGACTAGATATCTCCTACGAGCAGTACTTC,CASRRGLDISYEQYF
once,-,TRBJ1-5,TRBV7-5,TGTGTCAGAAGCTTACAGGGCCGGTATAGGCCCCAGCATTTT,CVRSLQGRYRPQHF
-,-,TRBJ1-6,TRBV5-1,TGCGCCAGCAGCCCCAACCCCCTAGGCAGGGACATTAATTCACCCCTCCACTTT,CASSPNPLGRDINSPLHF
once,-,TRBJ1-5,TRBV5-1,TGCGCCAGCAGTTGGGATAGCAATCAGCCCCAGCATTTT,CASSWDSNQPQHF
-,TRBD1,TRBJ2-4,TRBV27,TGTGCCAGCAGTTTTCGGGGACAGGGGCCGTTTGGGGCCAAAAACATTCAGTACTTC,CASSFRGQGPFGAKNIQYF
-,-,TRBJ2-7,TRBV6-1,TGTGCCAGCGGGCAGAATACCAACTACGAGCAGTACTTC,CASGQNTNYEQYF
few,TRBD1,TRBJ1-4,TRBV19,TGTGCCAGTAGTCCAAGGACAGGGGAAAAACTGTTTTTT,CASSPRTGEKLFF
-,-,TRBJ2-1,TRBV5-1,TGCGCCAGCAGCTCGGGAATTAGCGGTAACTACAATGAGCAGTTCTTC,CASSSGISGNYNEQFF